The T cell receptor beta chain described here comes from a study of CD8 T cells in ankylosing spondylitis (TCRdb year 2017). Notes on the research overall: The study profiled T cell receptor beta repertoires in healthy donors and ankylosing spondylitis patients to find disease-linked TCR variants. The full study cohort was made up of about 24 ankylosing spondylitis patients and 108 healthy donors. Peripheral blood was sampled, and synovial fluid was additionally collected from ankylosing spondylitis patients. Here is what the overall study found, with its caveats: Some TCR beta motif variants had previously been reported in synovial fluid and blood of reactive arthritis patients, which suggested common disease-initiation mechanisms. Significant enrichment of the disease-linked clones was reported in matched synovial fluid samples from ankylosing spondylitis patients. The disease-linked clones had a CD8+ phenotype and were found at relatively low frequencies in peripheral blood. Blood from ankylosing spondylitis patients appeared to be characterized by a TCR beta motif made up of seven or eight highly homologous amino acid variants.

This sample was sequenced with an Illumina HiSeq 2500. Quantitative 5'-RACE with molecular barcodes was the method used to prepare the TCR beta libraries. Per the original workflow: A new computational method based on a probabilistic model of VDJ rearrangement was used to identify disease-linked TCR variants. Using fastp trimming at Q25 and MiXCR clonotype assembly, TCRdb reanalyzed the public sequencing data and kept in-frame beta chains. A single entry per CDR3 protein holds the most common genes and DNA from its merged rows. TCRdb assigned the V and J calls; the authors' analysis was not used. Recorded for this sample are roughly 200,000 distinct CDR3 sequences; about 13% of them occurred a single time. The top ten clones comprise approximately 15% of the sample. This clonotype came up a few times. Its antigen specificity is not known. There are no base qualities to consult, and no much larger clone falls within one base.

Compared with germline, V lacks 1 base and J lacks 5 bases; bases without a gene match: 6. From a lookup of the germline V gene, CDR1 and CDR2 are SGHTA and FQGNSA. The CDR3 goes from the cysteine to the phenylalanine over 15 residues. Here the CDR3 DNA is all that survives: 45 bases in frame from base 1. The rearrangement joined TRBV7-2 to TRBJ2-5, and TRBD2 matches 8 of the central bases. The specimen sequenced was blood, either unsorted or a sorted T cell fraction (not recorded which). The sequence was obtained from a male donor with ankylosing spondylitis or in good health (not recorded which). The DNA sequence follows: TGTGCCAGCAGCTTAGGGGCGGGAGGAATGGAGACCCAGTACTTC. Translated, this gives CASSLGAGGMETQYF.